This TCR beta chain was identified in a study of T-cell reconstitution after alpha-beta-depleted transplantation in children. Losses at the gene ends were 1 base for V and 8 bases for J; bases not matched to a gene: 3. The germline CDR1 and CDR2 sequences are SGHTA and FQGNSA. This CDR3 spans 14 amino acids. Unique molecular identifiers were built into the TCRbeta library. MiXCR, applied by TCRdb to the PCR reads, yields one record per CDR3 protein. This table holds a few hundred thousand distinct CDR3 sequences, around 25% found once. The chain uses TRBV7-2 and TRBJ1-4; the match to TRBD1 covers 8 bases. The clonotype was recovered from a male patient aged 10 to 17 who had a stem cell transplant for acute lymphoblastic leukemia, so the T cells may come from the graft donor. Sequenced here: PBMCs, mostly from graft donor cells, sampled 180 days after TCRalphabeta/CD19-depleted stem cell transplant. The CDR3: CASSLGGQDEKLFF. CDR3 bases: TGTGCCAGCAGCTTAGGGGGACAGGACGAAAAACTGTTTTTT. The full variable domain, its missing parts supplied by reference TRBV7-2 and TRBJ1-4, is GAGVSQSPSNKVTEKGKDVELRCDPISGHTALYWYRQSLGQGLEFLIYFQGNSAPDKSGLPSDRFSAERTGGSVSTLTIQRTQQEDSAVYLCASSLGGQDEKLFFGSGTQLSVL.